The rows below give T cell receptor beta chains drawn from one sample of a study of blood T cells in healthy people across ages. TCRdb independently ran MiXCR on the 5' RACE reads; one entry per CDR3 protein. This sample has 600,000 to 800,000 distinct CDR3 sequences; around 21% occur once, and the top ten carry 3% to 4.5%. The sequenced sample consisted of blood. The receptor source for this set is a man aged 65 to 85 in good health. Both conserved end residues are part of each CDR3. A D gene is named only where the DNA matches it firmly. Size is omitted from some rows. Given values are once, few, many or a class for expanded clones.

d_call,clone_size,v_call,j_call,cdr3_nt,cdr3_aa
.,few,TRBV12-3/TRBV12-4,TRBJ1-2,TGTGCCAGCACGGCTTCTACTTCCCGCGGCTACACCTTC,CASTASTSRGYTF
.,.,TRBV20-1,TRBJ1-2,TGCAGTGCTAGGGACCCCCACGGCTATGGCTACACCTTC,CSARDPHGYGYTF
.,.,TRBV2,TRBJ1-1,TGTGCCAGCAGTGAGATGAACAGGGAAGCTTTCTTT,CASSEMNREAFF
TRBD2,.,TRBV18,TRBJ2-7,TGTGCCAGCTCACCAAAGGGACTAGCGGGATCCTACAATGAGCGGTTCTTC,CASSPKGLAGSYNERFF
.,.,TRBV10-3,TRBJ2-7,TGTGCCATCAGTGAGGCTCAGGGGATATCCTACGAGCAGTACTTC,CAISEAQGISYEQYF
.,.,TRBV10-3,TRBJ1-1,TGTGCCATCAGTGAGTCTAGAGGACAACCGAACACTGAAGCTTTCTTT,CAISESRGQPNTEAFF
TRBD2,few,TRBV5-1,TRBJ2-1,TGCGCCAGCAGCTCCCTAGCGGGGCACGGAAATGAGCAGTTCTTC,CASSSLAGHGNEQFF
TRBD1,.,TRBV5-1,TRBJ2-7,TGCGCCAGCAGGATACAGGGGGGATTCGAGCAGTACTTC,CASRIQGGFEQYF
.,.,TRBV14,TRBJ2-3,TGTGCCAGCAACCGGGGTGTCGGAGATACGCAGTATTTT,CASNRGVGDTQYF
TRBD2,.,TRBV12-3/TRBV12-4,TRBJ2-5,TGTGCCAGCAGTTTGGATGCTAGCGGGAGCGGTGAGACCCAGTACTTC,CASSLDASGSGETQYF
TRBD1,.,TRBV29-1,TRBJ2-7,TGCAGCGTTGATTCGTCAGGGGGCGGCGAGCAGTACTTC,CSVDSSGGGEQYF
.,many,TRBV7-9,TRBJ2-1,TGTGCCAGCAGCTTAGCAGGGAATGGGGGCGGCGCTAATGAGCAGTTCTTC,CASSLAGNGGGANEQFF
TRBD2,.,TRBV6-5,TRBJ2-1,TGTGCCAGCAGTTACTCCGGGACTAGCGGCTTTGTAAACTCCTACAATGAGCAGTTCTTC,CASSYSGTSGFVNSYNEQFF
.,.,TRBV7-9,TRBJ1-4,TGTGCCAGGAGCTTAAGTTACAGAACTAATGAAAAACTGTTTTTT,CARSLSYRTNEKLFF
TRBD1,few,TRBV3-1,TRBJ1-1,TGTGCCAGCAGCGACAGGGGGGACACTGAAGCTTTCTTT,CASSDRGDTEAFF
TRBD1,few,TRBV7-9,TRBJ1-2,TGTGCCAGCAGCAGCGACAGGGCCGGTGGCTACACCTTC,CASSSDRAGGYTF
TRBD1,.,TRBV7-9,TRBJ2-1,TGTGCCAGCAGCTTAGGGTCCGGGACAGGGGTCTACAATGAGCAGTTCTTC,CASSLGSGTGVYNEQFF
TRBD1,.,TRBV20-1,TRBJ1-1,TGCAGTGCTACCCCAGGGGGAGGAACTGAAGCTTTCTTT,CSATPGGGTEAFF
.,few,TRBV7-9,TRBJ2-2,TGTGCCAGCAGCTTAAGGTGGGAGAACACCGGGGAGCTGTTTTTT,CASSLRWENTGELFF
TRBD1,many,TRBV12-3/TRBV12-4,TRBJ1-6,TGTGCCAGCAGCCGGACAGGGGGGAATTCACCCCTCCACTTT,CASSRTGGNSPLHF
TRBD2,.,TRBV2,TRBJ2-1,TGTGCCAGCAGAGCGGGAGGTGAGCAGTTCTTC,CASRAGGEQFF
.,.,TRBV5-1,TRBJ1-1,TGCGCCAGCAGCTCCACAGGGACGGCTTTCTTT,CASSSTGTAFF
TRBD2,few,TRBV14,TRBJ2-5,TGTGCCAGCAGCCAAGTTGCGGGAGCCTACAATGAGCAGCTCTTC,CASSQVAGAYNEQLF
TRBD1,many,TRBV29-1,TRBJ1-2,TGCAGCGTACGACAGGGGGATACCTATGGCTACACCTTC,CSVRQGDTYGYTF